These T cell receptor beta chains were read from a single sample in a study of blood T cell repertoires in COVID-19. Clones were read by immunoSEQ multiplex PCR, and TCRdb kept only the in-frame ones, dropping some. This table has 250,000 or so clones, about 82% appearing once. The source material was peripheral blood. The receptors originated from a woman aged 55-69 years with active or convalescent COVID-19. The CDR3 runs from the conserved cysteine through the conserved F or W. A D gene is named only where the DNA matches it firmly. Clone size is given for some rows only: seen once, a few or many times, or a class if the clone is expanded.

V gene	clone size	J gene	D gene	CDR3 DNA	CDR3 protein
TRBV11-2	NA	TRBJ2-3	TRBD1	TGTGCCAGCAGCCCCCGGACAGGTCCAGATACGCAGTATTTT	CASSPRTGPDTQYF
TRBV15	NA	TRBJ2-2	NA	TGTGCCACCAGCAGAGACAGGGCCGGGGAGCTGTTTTTT	CATSRDRAGELFF
TRBV2	NA	TRBJ2-2	TRBD1	TGTGCCAGCAGTGTGGGAGACTGGCAGGGGGCTTACACCGGGGAGCTGTTTTTT	CASSVGDWQGAYTGELFF
TRBV30	NA	TRBJ2-5	NA	TGTGCCTGGAATGGGCCCCAAGAGACCCAGTACTTC	CAWNGPQETQYF
TRBV5-4	NA	TRBJ2-7	NA	TGTGCCAGCAGCTTCGGGCGGGACAGCGCCTACGAGCAGTACTTC	CASSFGRDSAYEQYF
TRBV6-4	NA	TRBJ2-1	TRBD1	TGTGCCAGCAGTGACATGGCAGGGGGCTCCTACAATGAGCAGTTCTTC	CASSDMAGGSYNEQFF
TRBV28	NA	TRBJ1-2	NA	TGTGCCAGCAGTTTGTGGCAGGGTTCCCGTGGCTACACCTTC	CASSLWQGSRGYTF
TRBV24-1	NA	TRBJ2-1	TRBD1	TGTGCCACCAGTGATACAGGGGGCCCCTACAATGAGCAGTTCTTC	CATSDTGGPYNEQFF
TRBV7-8	NA	TRBJ2-1	TRBD2	TGTGCCAGCAGCCGAGGACTAGCGGGGCCCTCCTACAATGAGCAGTTCTTC	CASSRGLAGPSYNEQFF
TRBV5-5	NA	TRBJ2-5	TRBD1	TGTGCCAGCAGCCACGGGACAGCGTACCAAGAGACCCAGTACTTC	CASSHGTAYQETQYF
TRBV18	NA	TRBJ2-4	NA	TGTGCCAGCTCACCACAAACAGGTCTACTAGCCAAAAACATTCAGTACTTC	CASSPQTGLLAKNIQYF
TRBV16	once	TRBJ2-7	TRBD1	TGTGCCAGCAGCCAATCTCTGACAGGGTGGGAGCAGTACTTC	CASSQSLTGWEQYF
TRBV28	NA	TRBJ2-6	NA	TGTGCCAGCAGTTCCGGGACACTTTTTCGCTCTGGGGCCAACGTCCTGACTTTC	CASSSGTLFRSGANVLTF
TRBV2	NA	TRBJ1-4	TRBD1	TGTGCCAGCACTTCAGGGGGCGCGGAAGAAAAACTGTTTTTT	CASTSGGAEEKLFF
TRBV7-2	NA	TRBJ2-3	NA	TGTGCCAGCAGCTTAAGTGGAGCTAGCGGCACAGATACGCAGTATTTT	CASSLSGASGTDTQYF
TRBV5-1	NA	TRBJ1-1	NA	TGCGCCAGCAGCTTTCTACCGGTCGGGAGGACGAACACTGAAGCTTTCTTT	CASSFLPVGRTNTEAFF
TRBV5-6	NA	TRBJ1-1	NA	TGTGCCAGCAGCTTACGGACAGAAAGGAACACTGAAGCTTTCTTT	CASSLRTERNTEAFF
TRBV3-1/TRBV3-2	NA	TRBJ2-7	TRBD2	TGTGCCAGCAGCCAAGATCCCCTGCGAGCGGGAGGGAGCTCCTACGAGCAGTACTTC	CASSQDPLRAGGSSYEQYF
TRBV6-1	once	TRBJ1-1	NA	TGTGCCAGCAGTGACGGGATGCGGGGGGCATACACTGAAGCTTTCTTT	CASSDGMRGAYTEAFF
TRBV28	NA	TRBJ1-1	NA	TGTGCCAGCAGTTTAGAGTGGGAGGAGGCTTTCTTT	CASSLEWEEAFF
TRBV6-5	NA	TRBJ2-2	NA	TGTGCCAGCAGGTGGACAGATAACACCGGGGAGCTGTTTTTT	CASRWTDNTGELFF
TRBV10-3	NA	TRBJ1-2	TRBD1	TGTGCCATCAGTGAGAGACAGGGTGAAGGCTACACCTTC	CAISERQGEGYTF
TRBV29-1	NA	TRBJ2-7	TRBD2	TGCAGCGTTGACCTGGGGAGGCTAGCGGGAGTAGAAGAGCAGTACTTC	CSVDLGRLAGVEEQYF
TRBV27	NA	TRBJ2-6	TRBD1	TGTGCCAGCAGTCCCAGGGGGCCCGGGGCCAACGTCCTGACTTTC	CASSPRGPGANVLTF
TRBV29-1	NA	TRBJ2-1	NA	TGCAGCACTGCCTTGCGCAATGAGCAGTTCTTC	CSTALRNEQFF
TRBV5-1	NA	TRBJ1-6	TRBD1	TGCGCCAGCAGCTTACAGGGGAATTCACCCCTCCACTTT	CASSLQGNSPLHF
TRBV28	NA	TRBJ1-6	NA	TGTGCCAGCAGTTTATGGGCCCCCGGGACAACCAATTCACCCCTCCACTTT	CASSLWAPGTTNSPLHF
TRBV11-2	NA	TRBJ1-1	NA	TGTGCCAGCGGAGCACAGGGTGGCACTGAAGCTTTCTTT	CASGAQGGTEAFF
TRBV19	NA	TRBJ1-5	TRBD1	TGTGCCAGTAGTCTAGGGACAGGCAATCAGCCCCAGCATTTT	CASSLGTGNQPQHF
TRBV6-5	once	TRBJ2-7	TRBD1	TGTGCCAGCAGTCTTAGGGGGCCCTACGAGCAGTACTTC	CASSLRGPYEQYF
TRBV6-5	NA	TRBJ2-5	NA	TGTGCCAGCAGTGACTCCGGGTTTCAAGAGACCCAGTACTTC	CASSDSGFQETQYF
TRBV11-3	NA	TRBJ1-3	TRBD1	TGTGCCAGCAGCTTATCCGGGACAGCGAGCTCTGGAAACACCATATATTTT	CASSLSGTASSGNTIYF
TRBV11-2	once	TRBJ1-6	NA	TGTGCCAGCAGCCTCACCGGGGGGCGGAATTCACCCCTCCACTTT	CASSLTGGRNSPLHF
TRBV7-8	NA	TRBJ2-2	NA	TGTGCCAGCAGCTTTTCAACCGGGGAGCTGTTTTTT	CASSFSTGELFF
TRBV15	NA	TRBJ2-7	NA	TGTGCCACCAGCAGAAAGGACAGCTACGAGCAGTACTTC	CATSRKDSYEQYF
TRBV7-3	NA	TRBJ2-1	NA	TGTGCCAGCAGCTTAACGTTAAGGGCGGGTGAGCAGTTCTTC	CASSLTLRAGEQFF
TRBV6-5	NA	TRBJ1-2	TRBD1	TGTGCCAGCAGTTCCGGGACAGGGGGCGATCCCTATGGCTACACCTTC	CASSSGTGGDPYGYTF
TRBV4-1	NA	TRBJ2-3	NA	TGCGCCAGCAGCTCCTTTGGGGGGAGCACAGATACGCAGTATTTT	CASSSFGGSTDTQYF
TRBV28	NA	TRBJ1-1	NA	TGTGCCAGCACCCTCGGAGACGGCACTGAAGCTTTCTTT	CASTLGDGTEAFF
TRBV7-6	once	TRBJ1-3	TRBD1	TGTGCCAGCAGCCGAGGAGGGACAGGGGCCTTTTCTGGAAACACCATATATTTT	CASSRGGTGAFSGNTIYF
TRBV5-1	NA	TRBJ2-2	TRBD1	TGCGCCAGCAAGGGACAGGTGGACAACACCGGGGAGCTGTTTTTT	CASKGQVDNTGELFF
TRBV24-1	NA	TRBJ2-1	NA	TGTGCCACCAGTGGGCGGGGGAGGGGGAACAATGAGCAGTTCTTC	CATSGRGRGNNEQFF
TRBV11-3	NA	TRBJ2-3	TRBD1	TGTGCCCCGGGGACAGGGTGCCCAGATACGCAGTATTTT	CAPGTGCPDTQYF
TRBV2	NA	TRBJ2-3	TRBD2	TGTGCCAGCAGTGAAGAAGTGACTAGCGGGAGGAGGATAGATACGCAGTATTTT	CASSEEVTSGRRIDTQYF
TRBV19	NA	TRBJ1-5	NA	TGTGCCAGTAGTCCATCGGACGGGAACAATCAGCCCCAGCATTTT	CASSPSDGNNQPQHF
TRBV4-1	NA	TRBJ1-6	NA	TGCGCCAGCAGCGCCTCGCAGGGGAGCGCTTCACCCCTCCACTTT	CASSASQGSASPLHF
TRBV2	NA	TRBJ1-2	TRBD1	TGTGCCGGCCAAGGACAGGGCTATGGCTACACCTTC	CAGQGQGYGYTF
TRBV6-6	few	TRBJ2-5	NA	TGTGCCAGCAGACCAGCTCAGGGAGAGACCCAGTACTTC	CASRPAQGETQYF
TRBV9	NA	TRBJ2-1	NA	TGTGCCAGCAGCCAACTGGGGGGTTTCTACAATGAGCAGTTCTTC	CASSQLGGFYNEQFF
TRBV15	once	TRBJ2-1	TRBD2	TGTGCCACCAGCGGGAGACCCTTCACTAGCGGGATGCGCTATGAGCAGTTCTTC	CATSGRPFTSGMRYEQFF
TRBV27	NA	TRBJ1-1	NA	TGTGCCAGCAGTTTAAAAGCCAGGGGAGTAACTGAAGCTTTCTTT	CASSLKARGVTEAFF
TRBV11-3	NA	TRBJ2-3	TRBD2	TGTGCCAGCAGCTTAGGGGCGGCGGGGGACACAGATACGCAGTATTTT	CASSLGAAGDTDTQYF
TRBV10-1	few	TRBJ1-3	TRBD1	TGCGCCAGCAGTAGGGACAGAACTGGAAACACCATATATTTT	CASSRDRTGNTIYF
TRBV5-6	NA	TRBJ2-7	TRBD2	TGTGCCAGCAGGGCGGGACTAGCGGGAGTCGCGGGGGAGCAGTACTTC	CASRAGLAGVAGEQYF
TRBV6-5	NA	TRBJ2-3	TRBD1	TGTGCCAGCAGAGACAGGGGGCGCGGCACAGATACGCAGTATTTT	CASRDRGRGTDTQYF
TRBV5-1	NA	TRBJ2-6	NA	TGCGCCAGCAGCCTAGAAATACAGGGCTCTGGGGCCAACGTCCTGACTTTC	CASSLEIQGSGANVLTF
TRBV7-8	NA	TRBJ1-2	TRBD1	TGTGCCAGCAGCTCTTCGACAGGGGGCTATGGCTACACCTTC	CASSSSTGGYGYTF
TRBV19	once	TRBJ2-7	NA	TGTGCCAGTAAGTCTCAGACTTCCTACGAGCAGTACTTC	CASKSQTSYEQYF